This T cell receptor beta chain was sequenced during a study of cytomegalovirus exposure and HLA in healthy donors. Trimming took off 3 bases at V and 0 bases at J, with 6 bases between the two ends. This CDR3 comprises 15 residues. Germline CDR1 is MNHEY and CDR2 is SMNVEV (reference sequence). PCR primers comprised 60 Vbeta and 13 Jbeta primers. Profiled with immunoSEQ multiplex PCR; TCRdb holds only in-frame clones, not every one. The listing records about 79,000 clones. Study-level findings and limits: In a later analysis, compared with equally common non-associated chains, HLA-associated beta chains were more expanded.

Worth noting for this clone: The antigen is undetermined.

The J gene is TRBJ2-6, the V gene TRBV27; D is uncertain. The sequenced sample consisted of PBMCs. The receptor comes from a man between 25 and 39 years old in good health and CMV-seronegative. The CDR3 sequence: CASSFSLSGANVLTF. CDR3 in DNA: TGTGCCAGCAGTTTTTCACTCTCTGGGGCCAACGTCCTGACTTTC.